The TCR beta chain under discussion was sequenced for a study of T cells in Graves' hyperthyroidism and ophthalmopathy (dated by TCRdb to the late 2010s). For the study in its entirety: Peripheral blood was sampled at the time of initial diagnosis, prior to any treatment. In about six Graves' hyperthyroidism patients, the study also compared T-cell repertoires from thyroid tissue with T-cell repertoires from blood. Following sampling, methimazole starting at 30 mg daily was given to hyperthyroidism patients, and high-dose intravenous methylprednisolone was given to ophthalmopathy patients. According to the paper, TCR Vbeta CDR3 sequencing was carried out on approximately 140 peripheral blood samples, which came from 40 to 45 ophthalmopathy, around 74 hyperthyroidism and roughly 17 progressor patients. The roughly 100 discovery patients were randomly divided into training and test sets at a 7:3 ratio. Whether ophthalmopathy could be predicted prospectively was tested in an independent validation cohort made up of 18 to 20 hyperthyroidism patients plus 17 patients who later progressed to ophthalmopathy. To identify TCR V-J signatures that set the groups apart, the researchers used a discovery cohort of 100 patients, made up of 43 with Graves' ophthalmopathy and about 60 with stable Graves' hyperthyroidism.

This clonotype was seen repeatedly, ten times or more. Its target antigen remains unknown. No qualities accompany the bases; no much larger clone lies one base away. TCR beta CDR3 regions were amplified from RNA transcripts. The TCR CDR3 was subjected to a first round of RT-PCR using the HTBI primer set and the Qiagen OneStep RT-PCR kit. Libraries were constructed in a second round of multiplex PCR, after which size selection and purification were performed. Paired-end sequencing of the libraries was performed with 100 bp reads on an Illumina HiSeq2000. In the authors' own workflow: Raw data were processed with SOAPnuke, discarding reads with adapters, uncalled bases, mean Phred below 15, or no exact constant-primer or identifier match. COPE v1.2.5 was used to merge high-quality paired reads, and clonotypes were defined as unique nucleotide sequences. MiTCR v1.1 was used to align the clonotypes against IMGT TRBV, TRBD and TRBJ reference segments. Analysis was restricted to V-J combinations with a frequency above 0.0001, which covered just over 98% of repertoires. A TCS score was defined as the ratio between F50 (clonal expansion) and ExV (chaos), using BLOSUM62-based TCRdist between CDR3 peptides within each V-J. Welch's t-statistics and random forest reduced roughly 500 V-J features to roughly 13, which were used in a naive Bayes classifier (R e1071). Using fastp trimming at Q25 and MiXCR clonotype assembly, TCRdb reanalyzed the public sequencing data and kept in-frame beta chains. Each CDR3 protein gets just one entry, which takes the most common genes and DNA from the rows behind it. These V and J calls rely on TCRdb rather than the paper's analysis. The sample data list approximately 720,000 distinct CDR3 sequences, and about 17% of these were observed just once. The top ten clonotypes cover over 15% of the sample.

The full study reports these points: No statistical method was used to set the sample size in advance, and investigators knew the group allocation. In validation, the model predicted progression to ophthalmopathy a median of about 5.9 months before onset, with approximately 70% sensitivity and 72.22% specificity. Blood samples also contained most of the expanded thyroid clonotypes (frequency above 0.001), which suggests that blood repertoires may reflect thyroid immune responses. A 13 V-J signature model separated ophthalmopathy from stable hyperthyroidism, with about 90% sensitivity and roughly 81% specificity in cross-validation and 80%/75% in testing.

Hyperthyroidism patients were newly diagnosed, had a disease duration of under 2 months, and were aged 18 to 65 years. Any patient with an uncontrolled infection, another autoimmune disease, pregnancy or lactation was excluded. Diagnoses relied on clinical symptoms, serum thyroxine and TRAb, thyroid ultrasound and orbital computed tomography. Blood from progressor patients was collected at the time of first diagnosis with hyperthyroidism, before any ophthalmopathy symptoms had appeared. Ficoll-Paque density gradient centrifugation was used to isolate PBMCs from about 10 ml of fresh peripheral blood. Progressor patients were initially diagnosed with Graves' hyperthyroidism and developed ophthalmopathy during follow-up. Total RNA was extracted with Trizol reagent, and quality was checked on an Agilent 2100 Bioanalyzer. This clonotype was obtained from a woman in her forties or fifties with Graves' hyperthyroidism that later progressed to Graves' ophthalmopathy. Sequencing was carried out using blood.

CDR3 loop: CASCESQNTEAFF. The nucleotides read TGTGCCAGCTGCGAGAGCCAGAACACTGAAGCTTTCTTT. The V and J segments used are TRBV6-1 and TRBJ1-1; the D gene identity is not certain. The CDR3 runs 13 residues from the cysteine to the phenylalanine. Only CDR3 DNA is held: 39 bases, read in frame from base 1. V sheds 8 bases and J sheds 1 base, leaving 11 bases between their ends. Based on the germline V gene, the CDR1 and CDR2 sequences are MNHNS and SASEGT.